Listed below are T cell receptor beta chains from one sample, sequenced in a study of cytomegalovirus exposure and HLA in healthy donors. TCRdb's copy holds only in-frame clones and misses some; the assay was immunoSEQ multiplex PCR. The sample comprises 100,000 to 150,000 clones, 70% to 80% of which are singletons, and less than 9.5% rests with the top ten. The sequencing input was PBMCs. These receptors all come from a woman aged 45-65 years in good health and CMV-seropositive. CDR3s include the opening cysteine and the closing phenylalanine or tryptophan. The D gene is left open where the match is weak. Clone size is not always given. Where it is, it says once, few, many or a class for expanded clones.

d_gene | j_gene | abundance | v_gene | CDR3aa | CDR3nt
NA | TRBJ2-7 | NA | TRBV5-1 | CASSLSTGSYEQYF | TGCGCCAGCAGCTTGTCAACAGGCTCCTACGAGCAGTACTTC
TRBD2 | TRBJ2-1 | NA | TRBV4-3 | CASSQDRAGGGNNEQFF | TGCGCCAGCAGCCAAGATCGGGCGGGAGGAGGGAACAATGAGCAGTTCTTC
NA | TRBJ1-2 | NA | TRBV7-2 | CASSLAPGQGYTF | TGTGCCAGCAGCTTAGCCCCAGGGCAGGGCTACACCTTC
NA | TRBJ1-4 | once | TRBV10-3 | CAISEAGGIEKLFF | TGTGCCATCAGTGAGGCCGGCGGGATTGAAAAACTGTTTTTT
NA | TRBJ2-6 | NA | TRBV7-6 | CASSPTRRQISGANVLTF | TGTGCCAGCAGCCCGACCCGGAGACAGATCTCTGGGGCCAACGTCCTGACTTTC
TRBD2 | TRBJ2-3 | NA | TRBV5-1 | CASSRASGNNGDTQYF | TGCGCCAGCAGCCGTGCTAGCGGGAATAACGGAGATACGCAGTATTTT
TRBD2 | TRBJ2-7 | NA | TRBV5-1 | CASSGSAGGPEQYF | TGCGCCAGCAGCGGTTCAGCGGGAGGGCCCGAGCAGTACTTC
NA | TRBJ2-7 | NA | TRBV30 | CAWSVGGAVSYEQYF | TGTGCCTGGAGTGTAGGAGGGGCGGTCTCCTACGAGCAGTACTTC
TRBD2 | TRBJ2-7 | NA | TRBV6-6 | CASSPVRGAPYEQYF | TGTGCCAGCAGTCCCGTGCGGGGGGCCCCCTACGAGCAGTACTTC
NA | TRBJ2-4 | few | TRBV18 | CASSPPGLAKNIQYF | TGTGCCAGCTCACCTCCGGGTCTAGCCAAAAACATTCAGTACTTC
NA | TRBJ2-1 | NA | TRBV6-5 | CASSYGENEQFF | TGTGCCAGCAGTTACGGGGAGAATGAGCAGTTCTTC
TRBD1 | TRBJ2-7 | NA | TRBV19 | CASSQDRDYEQYF | TGTGCCAGTAGTCAGGACAGGGACTACGAGCAGTACTTC
TRBD1 | TRBJ2-3 | NA | TRBV7-3 | CASSNYRGGLDTQYF | TGTGCCAGCAGCAACTACAGGGGTGGTTTAGATACGCAGTATTTT
NA | TRBJ2-5 | NA | TRBV4-2 | CASSQGEGGETQYF | TGTGCCAGCAGCCAAGGGGAGGGGGGGGAGACCCAGTACTTC
TRBD2 | TRBJ2-1 | NA | TRBV11-2 | CASSSIAGETYNEQFF | TGTGCCAGCAGCTCAATAGCGGGAGAAACCTACAATGAGCAGTTCTTC
TRBD1 | TRBJ2-3 | NA | TRBV5-5 | CASSLYQGERSDTQYF | TGTGCCAGCAGCTTATATCAGGGGGAGAGGTCAGATACGCAGTATTTT
NA | TRBJ1-2 | NA | TRBV2 | CASSPRGQGRIYGYTF | TGTGCCAGCAGTCCGCGAGGGCAGGGGCGGATCTATGGCTACACCTTC
TRBD1 | TRBJ2-1 | NA | TRBV4-2 | CASSQRQGSYNEQFF | TGTGCCAGCAGCCAAAGACAGGGGAGTTACAATGAGCAGTTCTTC
NA | TRBJ2-2 | NA | TRBV27 | CASSLLRGGELFF | TGTGCCAGCAGTTTATTAAGGGGGGGGGAGCTGTTTTTT
TRBD2 | TRBJ2-5 | NA | TRBV4-2 | CASSRQGLAGGRETQYF | TGTGCCAGCAGTCGACAGGGACTAGCGGGAGGGCGGGAGACCCAGTACTTC
TRBD1 | TRBJ2-7 | NA | TRBV10-3 | CAISQQMTGSDEQYF | TGTGCCATCAGTCAGCAAATGACAGGGAGTGACGAGCAGTACTTC
NA | TRBJ2-7 | NA | TRBV11-3 | CASSLSGGSYEQYF | TGTGCCAGCAGCTTGTCCGGGGGCTCCTACGAGCAGTACTTC
TRBD2 | TRBJ2-3 | few | TRBV4-1 | CASSQGTSGGRRTQYF | TGCGCCAGCAGCCAAGGTACCAGCGGGGGAAGGCGGACGCAGTATTTT
TRBD1 | TRBJ1-3 | NA | TRBV18 | CASSKFDRANTGNTIYF | TGTGCCAGCTCAAAATTCGACAGGGCAAACACCGGAAACACCATATATTTT
NA | TRBJ1-6 | NA | TRBV7-2 | CASSLVVGAGGSPLHF | TGTGCCAGCAGCTTAGTGGTAGGGGCAGGCGGTTCACCCCTCCACTTT
NA | TRBJ2-2 | NA | TRBV4-3 | CASSQEGESGELFF | TGCGCCAGCAGCCAAGAGGGAGAGTCCGGGGAGCTGTTTTTT
TRBD1 | TRBJ2-5 | few | TRBV25-1 | CASKGTGGPQYF | TGTGCCAGCAAAGGGACAGGGGGTCCCCAGTACTTC